Listed below are T cell receptor beta chains from one sample, sequenced in a study of naive and memory T cell subsets. Via MiXCR, TCRdb re-called the UMI-ligation and nested PCR reads, giving one row per CDR3 protein. Among 90,000 to 120,000 distinct CDR3 sequences listed, roughly 14% were seen once. What was sequenced was naive CD8+ T cells from blood. These receptors came from a human donor in good health. Both conserved end residues are part of each CDR3. The order of the fields is clone size, J gene, D gene, V gene, CDR3 DNA, CDR3 protein. D genes are given only for firm matches. Clone size is stated in some rows and not others, as once, few, many or a class when expanded.

>NA|TRBJ2-3|NA|TRBV29-1
TGCAGCGTGGATACTACTAGCACAGATACGCAGTATTTT
CSVDTTSTDTQYF
>many|TRBJ2-7|NA|TRBV7-9
TGTGCCAGCAGCTCACTGGAGGGTGGATACGAGCAGTACTTC
CASSSLEGGYEQYF
>NA|TRBJ2-1|NA|TRBV7-9
TGTGCCAGCAGTGAACTGGGGGCAGGGCAGTTGAATGAGCAGTTCTTC
CASSELGAGQLNEQFF
>NA|TRBJ1-2|NA|TRBV14
TGTGCCAGCAGCCCTACCGTGCGGGTCCTCAACTATGGCTACACCTTC
CASSPTVRVLNYGYTF
>many|TRBJ2-4|NA|TRBV11-2
TGTGCCAGCAGCTTTCGGTTAAGTGAACAGGGCGAAAACATTCAGTACTTC
CASSFRLSEQGENIQYF
>NA|TRBJ2-1|NA|TRBV10-3
TGTGCCATCAGTGAGGGGCATAAAAGCTACAATGAGCAGTTCTTC
CAISEGHKSYNEQFF
>NA|TRBJ2-3|TRBD1|TRBV2
TGTGCCAGCAGCGTCAACAGGGGATTCGGCACAGATATGCAGTATTTT
CASSVNRGFGTDMQYF
>NA|TRBJ2-7|TRBD1|TRBV6-6
TGTGCCAGCAGTTACATGGGGACAGCTCAGACCTACGAGCAGTACTTC
CASSYMGTAQTYEQYF
>few|TRBJ1-5|TRBD1|TRBV9
TGTGCCAGCAGCGTCGGGGGACAGCATGGTCAGCCCCAGCATTTT
CASSVGGQHGQPQHF
>many|TRBJ2-1|TRBD2|TRBV4-3
TGCGCCAGCAGCCCGGGACTAGCGGATCTCAATGAGCAGTTCTTC
CASSPGLADLNEQFF
>NA|TRBJ1-5|NA|TRBV6-6
TGTGCCAGCAGTTACAGCGGGTTCAATCAGCCCCAGCATTTT
CASSYSGFNQPQHF
>many|TRBJ2-1|NA|TRBV29-1
TGCAGCACAAGGGGGAGGAACTACAATGAGCAGTTCTTC
CSTRGRNYNEQFF
>many|TRBJ2-1|TRBD2|TRBV2
TGTGCCAGCAGCACTAGCGGGAGAATCCATGAGCAGTTCTTC
CASSTSGRIHEQFF
>NA|TRBJ2-1|NA|TRBV5-6
TGTGCCAGCAGCTCGGGCAAAAATGAGCAGTTCTTC
CASSSGKNEQFF
>many|TRBJ2-3|NA|TRBV13
TGTGCCAGCAGCCCCTCCCAGCCAGGGTGGACAGATACGCAGTATTTT
CASSPSQPGWTDTQYF
>NA|TRBJ2-5|TRBD1|TRBV6-5
TGTGCCAGCAGTTACTACGACAGGGGCCAAGAGACCCAGTACTTC
CASSYYDRGQETQYF
>NA|TRBJ2-3|NA|TRBV5-5
TGTGCCAGCTTACAGGGAACCACAGATACGCAGTATTTT
CASLQGTTDTQYF
>few|TRBJ1-4|NA|TRBV3-1
TGTGCCAGCAGCCAAGATCTAGGACAGACTAATGAAAAACTGTTTTTT
CASSQDLGQTNEKLFF
>NA|TRBJ2-1|TRBD2|TRBV12-3/TRBV12-4
TGTGCCAGCAGTTCGCCGGGACTAGCTACGACGAATGAGCAGTTCTTC
CASSSPGLATTNEQFF
>NA|TRBJ2-4|NA|TRBV27
TGTGCCAGCAGAGACAGCAAAAACATTCAGTACTTC
CASRDSKNIQYF
>NA|TRBJ2-1|TRBD1|TRBV7-9
TGTGCCAGCAGCCGAGTTCCGGGACAGGAGGGGGGTGAGCAGTTCTTC
CASSRVPGQEGGEQFF
>NA|TRBJ1-4|NA|TRBV6-1
TGTGCCAGCAGTGAAATTTCGGACAGCTACCTTGAAAAACTGTTTTTT
CASSEISDSYLEKLFF
>few|TRBJ2-1|NA|TRBV5-5
TGTGCCAGCAGCTTGGCCAGTACCATCTACAATGAGCAGTTCTTC
CASSLASTIYNEQFF
>few|TRBJ2-1|TRBD2|TRBV24-1
TGTGCCACCAGTGGCGGCGGTGGGTCTAGCGGGAGGTTAGGTGAGCAGTTCTTC
CATSGGGGSSGRLGEQFF
>few|TRBJ2-1|TRBD2|TRBV7-6
TGTGCCAGCAGCCCGGCCGGGGGGGATTACAATGAGCAGTTCTTC
CASSPAGGDYNEQFF
>NA|TRBJ2-1|TRBD2|TRBV5-6
TGTGCCAGCAGCTTGTGGGGTAGCGGGAGACGAGGTTTCTTC
CASSLWGSGRRGFF
>NA|TRBJ2-2|NA|TRBV7-9
TGTGCCAGCAGCTCCGACTGGACGCCTACCGGGGAGCTGTTTTTT
CASSSDWTPTGELFF
>few|TRBJ2-5|TRBD2|TRBV28
TGTGCCAGCAGTTTTGGCGGGGGGCAAGAGACCCAGTACTTC
CASSFGGGQETQYF
>many|TRBJ1-1|NA|TRBV12-3/TRBV12-4
TGTGCCAGCAGCAACTACAGGGAGTTGGACACTGAAGCTTTCTTT
CASSNYRELDTEAFF
>few|TRBJ2-1|NA|TRBV19
TGTGCCAGTACTTCGACAACAGGAGGGTCCTACAATGAGCAGTTCTTC
CASTSTTGGSYNEQFF
>NA|TRBJ2-3|NA|TRBV3-1
TGTGCCAGCAGCCAAGATCTTAGGCTTACAGATACGCAGTATTTT
CASSQDLRLTDTQYF
>few|TRBJ2-7|NA|TRBV12-3/TRBV12-4
TGTGCCAGCACCCAAGGACTGTTCTCCTACGAGCAGTACTTC
CASTQGLFSYEQYF
>NA|TRBJ1-2|TRBD1|TRBV6-6
TGTGCCAGCAGTTACCAGGGGAGGGGGAGACAGGGACCTTACCATGGCTACACCTTC
CASSYQGRGRQGPYHGYTF
>few|TRBJ1-1|NA|TRBV27
TGTGCCAGCAGTTTATTTGGCCCGAACACTGAAGCTTTCTTT
CASSLFGPNTEAFF
>NA|TRBJ2-6|NA|TRBV9
TGTGCCAGCAGCGTAGCAGTCCTCGAGAGGGCCTCTGGGGCCAACGTCCTGACTTTC
CASSVAVLERASGANVLTF